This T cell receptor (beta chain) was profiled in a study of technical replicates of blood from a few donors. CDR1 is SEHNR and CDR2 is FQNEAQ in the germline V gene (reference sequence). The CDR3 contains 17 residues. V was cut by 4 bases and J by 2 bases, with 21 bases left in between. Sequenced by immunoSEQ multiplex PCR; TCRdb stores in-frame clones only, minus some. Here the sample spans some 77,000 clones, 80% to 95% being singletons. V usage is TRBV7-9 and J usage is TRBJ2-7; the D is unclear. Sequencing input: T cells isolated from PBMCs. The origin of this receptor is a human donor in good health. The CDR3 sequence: CASSSNSPLSFTYEQYF. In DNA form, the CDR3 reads TGTGCCAGCAGCTCTAATAGCCCCCTTAGCTTCACCTACGAGCAGTACTTC. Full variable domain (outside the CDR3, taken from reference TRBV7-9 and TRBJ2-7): DTGVSQNPRHKITKRGQNVTFRCDPISEHNRLYWYRQTLGQGPEFLTYFQNEAQLEKSRLLSDRFSAERPKGSFSTLEIQRTEQGDSAMYLCASSSNSPLSFTYEQYFGPGTRLTVT.